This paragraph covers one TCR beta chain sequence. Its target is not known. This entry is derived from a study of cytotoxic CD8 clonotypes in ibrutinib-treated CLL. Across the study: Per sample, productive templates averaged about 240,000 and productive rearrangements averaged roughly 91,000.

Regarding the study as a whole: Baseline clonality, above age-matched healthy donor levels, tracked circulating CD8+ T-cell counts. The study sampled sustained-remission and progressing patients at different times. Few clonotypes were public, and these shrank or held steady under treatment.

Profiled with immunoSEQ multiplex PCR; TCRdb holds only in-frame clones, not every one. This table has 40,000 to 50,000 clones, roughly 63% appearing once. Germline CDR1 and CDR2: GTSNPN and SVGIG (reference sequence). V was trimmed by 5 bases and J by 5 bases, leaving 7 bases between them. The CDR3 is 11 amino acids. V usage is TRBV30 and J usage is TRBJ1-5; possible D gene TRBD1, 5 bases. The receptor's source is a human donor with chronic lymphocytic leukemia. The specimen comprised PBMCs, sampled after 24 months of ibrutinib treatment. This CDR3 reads CAWGGDQPQHF. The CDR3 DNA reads TGTGCCTGGGGGGGGGATCAGCCCCAGCATTTT.